A selection of T cell receptor beta chains follows, all from one sample in a study of OX40 agonist ivuxolimab in advanced cancers. TCRdb's copy holds only in-frame clones and misses some; the assay was immunoSEQ multiplex PCR. The sample lists tens of thousands of clones, 70% to 90% occurring once. This specimen consisted of CD4+ or CD8+ T cells sorted from blood, obtained in a trial of the OX40 agonist ivuxolimab. Receptors were obtained from an adult with an advanced solid tumor such as melanoma, head and neck, liver or kidney cancer. Each CDR3 is given with its conserved first and last residue. A D gene is named only where the DNA matches it firmly. Some rows mark clone size as missing; the rest say once, few, many or name a class of expanded clone.

CDR3 DNA: TGTGCCAGCAGTCCTCCCCTTGGGCTAGCGGGAGCCCACTCCTACAATGAGCAGTTCTTC
CDR3 protein: CASSPPLGLAGAHSYNEQFF
clone size: -
V gene: TRBV28
D gene: TRBD2
J gene: TRBJ2-1

CDR3 DNA: TGTGCCAGCAGTTTAAAGGCGAGCTCCTACAATGAGCAGTTCTTC
CDR3 protein: CASSLKASSYNEQFF
clone size: -
V gene: TRBV6-1
D gene: -
J gene: TRBJ2-1

CDR3 DNA: TGTGCTAGTGGTTTGGACGTCTACAATGAGCAGTTCTTC
CDR3 protein: CASGLDVYNEQFF
clone size: -
V gene: TRBV12-5
D gene: -
J gene: TRBJ2-1

CDR3 DNA: TGTGCCAGCAGCACTAGAACCACCGGGGAGGGGGGCTACACCTTC
CDR3 protein: CASSTRTTGEGGYTF
clone size: -
V gene: TRBV9
D gene: -
J gene: TRBJ1-2

CDR3 DNA: TGCAGCGTTGAAGGTAGACAGGGGGATTCTGGAAACACCATATATTTT
CDR3 protein: CSVEGRQGDSGNTIYF
clone size: -
V gene: TRBV29-1
D gene: TRBD1
J gene: TRBJ1-3

CDR3 DNA: TGCGCCAGCAGCCAAGCATTCGTTTGGGGAGGAACGTCCCCGCCGAACACTGAAGCTTTCTTT
CDR3 protein: CASSQAFVWGGTSPPNTEAFF
clone size: -
V gene: TRBV4-3
D gene: -
J gene: TRBJ1-1

CDR3 DNA: TGTGCCAGCAGTTTTCAAGAGACCCAGTACTTC
CDR3 protein: CASSFQETQYF
clone size: few
V gene: TRBV27
D gene: -
J gene: TRBJ2-5

CDR3 DNA: TGCGCCAGCAGCCCAGCGGACTCGAACACCGGGGAGCTGTTTTTT
CDR3 protein: CASSPADSNTGELFF
clone size: -
V gene: TRBV4-1
D gene: -
J gene: TRBJ2-2

CDR3 DNA: TGCGCCAGCAGCCTACGGGAGAGGGGCACCGGGGAGCTGTTTTTT
CDR3 protein: CASSLRERGTGELFF
clone size: -
V gene: TRBV5-1
D gene: -
J gene: TRBJ2-2

CDR3 DNA: TGCGCCAGCAGTTTTCAGGGAGTAGAAAAACTGTTTTTT
CDR3 protein: CASSFQGVEKLFF
clone size: -
V gene: TRBV10-2
D gene: -
J gene: TRBJ1-4

CDR3 DNA: TGCGCCAGCAGCCAAGTCGGGGGGGATCGCATTCAGTACTTC
CDR3 protein: CASSQVGGDRIQYF
clone size: -
V gene: TRBV4-1
D gene: TRBD2
J gene: TRBJ2-4

CDR3 DNA: TGTGCCAGCAGTGACAAGGGCAGAGTAGGCAAAAACATTCAGTACTTC
CDR3 protein: CASSDKGRVGKNIQYF
clone size: once
V gene: TRBV6-1
D gene: -
J gene: TRBJ2-4

CDR3 DNA: TGTGCCAGCAGCCGCCGAGACGGGGAGCTGTTTTTT
CDR3 protein: CASSRRDGELFF
clone size: -
V gene: TRBV7-9
D gene: -
J gene: TRBJ2-2

CDR3 DNA: TGCGCCAGCAGCCAAGAATATCCCAAAGAGGGGTCTAATGAAAAACTGTTTTTT
CDR3 protein: CASSQEYPKEGSNEKLFF
clone size: -
V gene: TRBV4-1
D gene: -
J gene: TRBJ1-4

CDR3 DNA: TGTGCCAGCAGCCTGGCGGAGATCCTGTACAATGAGCAGTTCTTC
CDR3 protein: CASSLAEILYNEQFF
clone size: -
V gene: TRBV7-2
D gene: -
J gene: TRBJ2-1

CDR3 DNA: TGTGCCAGCAGCCAAGACGGTCAGAGCTACTATGGCTACACCTTC
CDR3 protein: CASSQDGQSYYGYTF
clone size: few
V gene: TRBV14
D gene: -
J gene: TRBJ1-2

CDR3 DNA: TGTGCCAGCAGCTTAGGGAACAGGCGGGTATTTGAGCAGTTCTTC
CDR3 protein: CASSLGNRRVFEQFF
clone size: once
V gene: TRBV7-2
D gene: -
J gene: TRBJ2-1

CDR3 DNA: TGTGCCAGCTCACCGGGAGGACACCTAACAGATACGCAGTATTTT
CDR3 protein: CASSPGGHLTDTQYF
clone size: -
V gene: TRBV18
D gene: -
J gene: TRBJ2-3

CDR3 DNA: TGTGCCAGCAGTGAAAGCGTTGAAGCTTTCTTT
CDR3 protein: CASSESVEAFF
clone size: -
V gene: TRBV6-1
D gene: -
J gene: TRBJ1-1

CDR3 DNA: TGTGCCAGCGGTTCTAGGAGCTCTGGGGCCAACGTCCTGACTTTC
CDR3 protein: CASGSRSSGANVLTF
clone size: -
V gene: TRBV6-5
D gene: -
J gene: TRBJ2-6

CDR3 DNA: TGCGCCAGCAGCTTAATACCGACGAACACCGGGGAGCTGTTTTTT
CDR3 protein: CASSLIPTNTGELFF
clone size: -
V gene: TRBV5-1
D gene: -
J gene: TRBJ2-2

CDR3 DNA: TGCGCCAGCAGCTCGATACAGGGGTCGGACAATGAGCAGTTCTTC
CDR3 protein: CASSSIQGSDNEQFF
clone size: -
V gene: TRBV5-1
D gene: TRBD1
J gene: TRBJ2-1

CDR3 DNA: TGTGCCAGCAGTAAGGCCGGGACCCAGTACTTC
CDR3 protein: CASSKAGTQYF
clone size: -
V gene: TRBV28
D gene: -
J gene: TRBJ2-5

CDR3 DNA: TGTGCCAGCAGTGAAGAGGGGTCGGGGGGGGCCTTCGGTGGCACAGATACGCAGTATTTT
CDR3 protein: CASSEEGSGGAFGGTDTQYF
clone size: -
V gene: TRBV2
D gene: TRBD2
J gene: TRBJ2-3

CDR3 DNA: TGTGCCAGCAGTGGGGTTCCCGCAACTAATGAAAAACTGTTTTTT
CDR3 protein: CASSGVPATNEKLFF
clone size: -
V gene: TRBV28
D gene: -
J gene: TRBJ1-4

CDR3 DNA: TGCGCCAGCAGTGACCGGACACCCAACACTGAAGCTTTCTTT
CDR3 protein: CASSDRTPNTEAFF
clone size: few
V gene: TRBV10-1
D gene: -
J gene: TRBJ1-1

CDR3 DNA: TGCGCCAGCAGCTCAGCCTACGAGCAGTACTTC
CDR3 protein: CASSSAYEQYF
clone size: -
V gene: TRBV5-1
D gene: -
J gene: TRBJ2-7

CDR3 DNA: TGTGCCAGCAGCTTCCCCGACGGGGGGTGGGACACTGAAGCTTTCTTT
CDR3 protein: CASSFPDGGWDTEAFF
clone size: -
V gene: TRBV7-2
D gene: -
J gene: TRBJ1-1

CDR3 DNA: TGTGCCAGCTCACCGAGCGTGGGCTACACCTTC
CDR3 protein: CASSPSVGYTF
clone size: -
V gene: TRBV18
D gene: -
J gene: TRBJ1-2

CDR3 DNA: TGTGCCAGCAGCCCAGGGTTGAGCAATCAGCCCCAGCATTTT
CDR3 protein: CASSPGLSNQPQHF
clone size: few
V gene: TRBV9
D gene: -
J gene: TRBJ1-5

CDR3 DNA: TGCGCCAGCAGCTTGGAACGGGGGCGGGAGCAGTACTTC
CDR3 protein: CASSLERGREQYF
clone size: -
V gene: TRBV5-1
D gene: -
J gene: TRBJ2-7

CDR3 DNA: TGTGCCGTCCACTCGACAGGGGGAGTCTCTGGAAACACCATATATTTT
CDR3 protein: CAVHSTGGVSGNTIYF
clone size: once
V gene: TRBV10-3
D gene: TRBD1
J gene: TRBJ1-3

CDR3 DNA: TGCGCCAGCAGCCAAGGAGAAAGGGGCAGGGCAACTGAAGCTTTCTTT
CDR3 protein: CASSQGERGRATEAFF
clone size: -
V gene: TRBV4-1
D gene: -
J gene: TRBJ1-1

CDR3 DNA: TGTGCCAGCAGCCCGAAGATAGGTGATCAGCCCCAGCATTTT
CDR3 protein: CASSPKIGDQPQHF
clone size: -
V gene: TRBV7-2
D gene: -
J gene: TRBJ1-5

CDR3 DNA: TGTGCCAGCAGCCACTTGTCCGGGACTAGCGGATCCTACGAGCAGTACTTC
CDR3 protein: CASSHLSGTSGSYEQYF
clone size: -
V gene: TRBV4-2
D gene: TRBD2
J gene: TRBJ2-7

CDR3 DNA: TGCGCCAGCAGCCAAGGAACAAGTCCTGGCACAGATACGCAGTATTTT
CDR3 protein: CASSQGTSPGTDTQYF
clone size: few
V gene: TRBV4-1
D gene: -
J gene: TRBJ2-3